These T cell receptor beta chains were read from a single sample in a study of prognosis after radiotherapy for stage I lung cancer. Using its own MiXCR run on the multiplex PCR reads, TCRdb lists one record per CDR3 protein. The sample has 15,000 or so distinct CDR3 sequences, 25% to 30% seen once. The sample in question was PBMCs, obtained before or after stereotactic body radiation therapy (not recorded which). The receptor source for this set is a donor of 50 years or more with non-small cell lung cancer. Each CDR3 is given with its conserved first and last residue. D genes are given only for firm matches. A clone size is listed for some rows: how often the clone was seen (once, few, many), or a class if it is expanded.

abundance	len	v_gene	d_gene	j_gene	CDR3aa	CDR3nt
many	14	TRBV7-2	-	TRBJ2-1	CASSRRPLAPEQFF	TGTGCCAGCAGCCGGCGGCCGCTAGCGCCTGAGCAGTTCTTC
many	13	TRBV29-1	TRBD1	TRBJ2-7	CSVVAQGGGEQYF	TGCAGCGTTGTAGCACAGGGGGGCGGCGAGCAGTACTTC
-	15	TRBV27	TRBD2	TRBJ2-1	CASFLAGGLGNEQFF	TGTGCCAGTTTTCTAGCGGGAGGGTTGGGCAATGAGCAGTTCTTC
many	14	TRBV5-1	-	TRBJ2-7	CASSFEGSGYEQYF	TGCGCCAGCAGCTTCGAGGGTTCAGGCTACGAGCAGTACTTC
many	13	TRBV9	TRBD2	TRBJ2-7	CASSGTSTYEQYF	TGTGCCAGCAGCGGGACTAGTACTTACGAGCAGTACTTC
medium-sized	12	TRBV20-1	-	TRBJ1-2	CSAPGDNYGYTF	TGCAGTGCTCCAGGGGATAACTATGGCTACACCTTC
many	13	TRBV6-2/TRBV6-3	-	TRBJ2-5	CASSYSPPETQYF	TGTGCCAGCAGTTATAGCCCTCCAGAGACCCAGTACTTC
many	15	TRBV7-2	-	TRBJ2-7	CASSLTTLGVGEQYF	TGTGCCAGCAGCTTAACCACCCTGGGGGTCGGCGAGCAGTACTTC
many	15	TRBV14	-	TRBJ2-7	CASSQDFGGAGEQYF	TGTGCCAGCAGCCAAGACTTCGGTGGTGCGGGGGAGCAGTACTTC
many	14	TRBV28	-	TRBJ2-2	CACGRGTNTGELFF	TGTGCCTGCGGAAGGGGGACCAACACCGGGGAGCTGTTTTTT
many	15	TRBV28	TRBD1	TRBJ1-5	CASRWPRQGGQPQHF	TGTGCCAGCAGGTGGCCTAGACAGGGAGGTCAGCCCCAGCATTTT
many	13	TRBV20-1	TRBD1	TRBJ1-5	CSAIGTGDQPQHF	TGCAGTGCTATAGGGACAGGGGATCAGCCCCAGCATTTT
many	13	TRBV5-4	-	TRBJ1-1	CASRPDSTAEAFF	TGTGCCAGCAGACCCGACTCCACCGCTGAAGCTTTCTTT
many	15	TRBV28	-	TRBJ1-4	CASSFPSPGGRKLFF	TGTGCCAGCAGTTTTCCCAGCCCCGGGGGAAGAAAACTGTTTTTT
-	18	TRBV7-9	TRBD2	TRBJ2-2	CASSSTGGRVRNTGELFF	TGTGCCAGCAGCTCCACTGGCGGGAGAGTACGGAACACCGGGGAGCTGTTTTTT
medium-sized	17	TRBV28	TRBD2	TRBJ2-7	CASGGQSTSGSSYEQYF	TGTGCCAGCGGGGGGCAATCGACTAGCGGGAGTTCCTACGAGCAGTACTTC
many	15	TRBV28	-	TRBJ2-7	CASSPHIRRYYEQYF	TGTGCCAGCAGTCCCCATATCCGGAGATACTACGAGCAGTACTTC
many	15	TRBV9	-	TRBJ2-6	CASSSQGTGANVLTF	TGTGCCAGCAGCTCCCAGGGGACCGGGGCCAACGTCCTGACTTTC
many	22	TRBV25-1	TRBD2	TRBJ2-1	CADILQGNPQREGRSSYNEQFF	TGTGCCGACATTTTGCAGGGGAACCCTCAGCGGGAGGGCCGTTCATCCTACAATGAGCAGTTCTTC
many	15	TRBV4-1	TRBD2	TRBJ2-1	CASSQDQGRLAGVFF	TGCGCCAGCAGCCAAGATCAGGGGAGACTAGCGGGAGTGTTCTTC
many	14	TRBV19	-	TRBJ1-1	CASSMGRLNTEAFF	TGTGCCAGTAGTATGGGCCGGCTGAACACTGAAGCTTTCTTT
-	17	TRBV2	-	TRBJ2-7	CASSESEGLDGSYEHYF	TGTGCCAGCAGTGAATCGGAGGGGCTTGACGGTTCCTACGAGCATTACTTC
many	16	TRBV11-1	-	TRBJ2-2	CASSLAWGVSTGELFF	TGTGCCAGCAGCTTAGCGTGGGGGGTGAGCACCGGGGAGCTGTTTTTT
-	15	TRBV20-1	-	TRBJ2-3	CSARGARGSTDTQYF	TGCAGTGCAAGGGGAGCGAGGGGGAGCACAGATACGCAGTATTTT
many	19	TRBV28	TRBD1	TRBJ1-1	CASSPQGRGRVSRDTEAFF	TGTGCCAGCAGTCCCCAGGGGAGGGGGCGCGTCTCTCGGGACACTGAAGCTTTCTTT
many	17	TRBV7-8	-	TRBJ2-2	CASSHQFLGDNTGELFF	TGTGCCAGCAGCCATCAGTTCTTAGGGGATAACACCGGGGAGCTGTTTTTT
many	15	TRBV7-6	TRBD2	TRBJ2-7	CASSHGTRGLYEQYF	TGTGCCAGCAGCCATGGGACTAGGGGACTCTACGAGCAGTACTTC
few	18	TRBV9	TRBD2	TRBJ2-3	CASSGEGGLADPGGTQYF	TGTGCCAGCAGCGGGGAGGGGGGACTAGCGGATCCGGGCGGTACGCAGTATTTT
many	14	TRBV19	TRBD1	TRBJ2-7	CASSTYRGSYEQYF	TGTGCCAGTAGTACCTACAGGGGTTCCTACGAGCAGTACTTC
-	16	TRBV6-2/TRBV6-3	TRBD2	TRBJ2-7	CASHTGTSGRVGEQYF	TGTGCCAGCCATACAGGGACTAGCGGGAGGGTAGGCGAGCAGTACTTC
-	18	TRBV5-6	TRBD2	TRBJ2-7	CASGLRRSGTSGTYEQYF	TGTGCCAGCGGCTTGAGGCGATCCGGGACTAGCGGGACCTACGAGCAGTACTTC
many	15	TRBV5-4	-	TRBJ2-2	CASSVDHTNTGELFF	TGTGCCAGCAGCGTGGACCACACTAACACCGGGGAGCTGTTTTTT
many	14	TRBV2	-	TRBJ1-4	CASTASLSGEKLFF	TGTGCCAGCACTGCCTCCTTATCCGGTGAAAAACTGTTTTTT
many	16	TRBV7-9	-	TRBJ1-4	CASSLLGTGKAEKLFF	TGTGCCAGCAGCTTATTGGGTACAGGGAAGGCCGAAAAACTGTTTTTT
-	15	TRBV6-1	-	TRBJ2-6	CASSVVGTGSNVLTF	TGTGCCAGCAGTGTCGTGGGGACTGGGTCCAACGTCCTGACTTTC
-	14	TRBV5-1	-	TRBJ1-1	CASSLGAVCTEAFF	TGCGCCAGCAGCTTGGGCGCAGTGTGCACTGAAGCTTTCTTT
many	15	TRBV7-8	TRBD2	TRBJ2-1	CASSRLAGGISEQFF	TGTGCCAGCAGCCGACTAGCGGGAGGGATCAGTGAGCAGTTCTTC
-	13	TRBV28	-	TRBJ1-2	CVSSLDRNYGHTF	TGTGTCAGCAGTTTAGACAGGAACTATGGCCACACCTTC
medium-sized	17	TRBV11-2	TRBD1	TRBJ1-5	CASSLDRGQGAGQPQHF	TGTGCCAGCAGCTTAGACCGAGGACAGGGGGCGGGTCAGCCCCAGCATTTT
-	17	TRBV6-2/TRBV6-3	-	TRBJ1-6	CASSYRAARSHNSPLHF	TGTGCCAGCAGTTACCGGGCAGCCAGATCCCATAATTCACCCCTCCACTTT
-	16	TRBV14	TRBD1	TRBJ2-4	CASSHGQGRAKNIQYF	TGTGCCAGCAGCCACGGACAGGGTAGGGCCAAAAACATTCAGTACTTC
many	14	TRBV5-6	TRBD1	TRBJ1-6	CASSPGTGASPLHF	TGTGCCAGCAGCCCCGGGACAGGAGCTTCACCCCTCCACTTT